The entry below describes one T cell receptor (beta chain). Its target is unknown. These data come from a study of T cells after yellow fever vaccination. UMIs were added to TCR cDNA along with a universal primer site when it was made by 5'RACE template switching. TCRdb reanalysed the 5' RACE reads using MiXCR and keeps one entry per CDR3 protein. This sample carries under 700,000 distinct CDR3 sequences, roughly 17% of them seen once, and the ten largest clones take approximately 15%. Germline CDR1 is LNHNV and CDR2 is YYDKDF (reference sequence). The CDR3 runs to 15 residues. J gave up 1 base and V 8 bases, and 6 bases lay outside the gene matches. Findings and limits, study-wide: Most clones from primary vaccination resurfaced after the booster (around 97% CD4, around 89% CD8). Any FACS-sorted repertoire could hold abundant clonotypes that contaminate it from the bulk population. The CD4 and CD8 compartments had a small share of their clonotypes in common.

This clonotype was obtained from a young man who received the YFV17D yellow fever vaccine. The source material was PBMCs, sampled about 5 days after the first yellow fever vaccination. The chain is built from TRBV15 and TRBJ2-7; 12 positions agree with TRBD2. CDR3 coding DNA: TGTGCCACCCTAGCGGGGGGGATCCGATCCTACGAGCAGTACGTC. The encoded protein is CATLAGGIRSYEQYV.